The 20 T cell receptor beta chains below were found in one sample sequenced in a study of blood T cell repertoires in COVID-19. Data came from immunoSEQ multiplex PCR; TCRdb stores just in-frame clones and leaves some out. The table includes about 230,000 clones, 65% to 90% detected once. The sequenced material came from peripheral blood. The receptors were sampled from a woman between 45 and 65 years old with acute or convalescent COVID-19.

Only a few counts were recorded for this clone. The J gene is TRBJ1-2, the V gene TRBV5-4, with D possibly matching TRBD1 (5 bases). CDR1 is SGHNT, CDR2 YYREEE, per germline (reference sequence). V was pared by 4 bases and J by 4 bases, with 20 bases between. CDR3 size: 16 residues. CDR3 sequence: CASSAPGTQTPYGYTF. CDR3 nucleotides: TGTGCCAGCAGCGCGCCGGGGACTCAAACGCCCTATGGCTACACCTTC.

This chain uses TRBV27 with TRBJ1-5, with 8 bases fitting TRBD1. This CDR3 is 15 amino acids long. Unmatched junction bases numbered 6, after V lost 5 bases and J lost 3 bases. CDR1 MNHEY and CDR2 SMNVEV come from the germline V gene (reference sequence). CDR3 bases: TGTGCCAGCAGTATCGGACAGGGTGACAATCAGCCCCAGCATTTT. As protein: CASSIGQGDNQPQHF.

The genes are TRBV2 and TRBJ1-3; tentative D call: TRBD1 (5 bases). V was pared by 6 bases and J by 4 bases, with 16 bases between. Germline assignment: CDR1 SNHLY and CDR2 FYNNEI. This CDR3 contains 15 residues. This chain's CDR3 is CASRVPGPAGNTIYF. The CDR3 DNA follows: TGTGCCAGCAGAGTCCCAGGGCCGGCGGGAAACACCATATATTTT.

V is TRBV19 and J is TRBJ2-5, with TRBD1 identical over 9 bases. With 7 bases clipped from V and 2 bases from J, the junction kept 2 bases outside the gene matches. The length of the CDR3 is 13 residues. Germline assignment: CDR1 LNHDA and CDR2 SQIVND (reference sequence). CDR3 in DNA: TGTGCCAGTAACAGGGGGCGGCAAGAGACCCAGTACTTC. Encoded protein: CASNRGRQETQYF.

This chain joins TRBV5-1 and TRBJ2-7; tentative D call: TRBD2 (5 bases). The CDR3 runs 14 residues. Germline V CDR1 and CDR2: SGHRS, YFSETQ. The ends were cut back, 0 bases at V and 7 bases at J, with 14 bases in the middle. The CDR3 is CASSLGERDEEQYF. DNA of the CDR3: TGCGCCAGCAGCTTGGGAGAACGGGATGAGGAGCAGTACTTC.

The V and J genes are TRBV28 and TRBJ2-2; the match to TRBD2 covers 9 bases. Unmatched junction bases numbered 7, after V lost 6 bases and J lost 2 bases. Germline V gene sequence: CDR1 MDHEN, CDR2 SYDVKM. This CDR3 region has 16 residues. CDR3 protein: CASRARLAANTGELFF. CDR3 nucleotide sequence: TGTGCCAGCAGAGCTCGACTAGCGGCTAACACCGGGGAGCTGTTTTTT.

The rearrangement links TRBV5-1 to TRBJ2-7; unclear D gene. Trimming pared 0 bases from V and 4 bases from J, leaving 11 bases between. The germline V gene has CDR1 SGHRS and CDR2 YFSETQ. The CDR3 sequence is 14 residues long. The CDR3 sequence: CASSLGIEVYEQYF. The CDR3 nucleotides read TGCGCCAGCAGCTTGGGAATAGAAGTGTACGAGCAGTACTTC.

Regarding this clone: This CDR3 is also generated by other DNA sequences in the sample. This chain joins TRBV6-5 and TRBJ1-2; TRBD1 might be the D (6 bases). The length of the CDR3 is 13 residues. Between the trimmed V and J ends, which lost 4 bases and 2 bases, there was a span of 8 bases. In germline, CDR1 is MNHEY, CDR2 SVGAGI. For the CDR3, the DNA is TGTGCCAGCAGTTTTGGACAGAACTATGGCTACACCTTC. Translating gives CASSFGQNYGYTF.

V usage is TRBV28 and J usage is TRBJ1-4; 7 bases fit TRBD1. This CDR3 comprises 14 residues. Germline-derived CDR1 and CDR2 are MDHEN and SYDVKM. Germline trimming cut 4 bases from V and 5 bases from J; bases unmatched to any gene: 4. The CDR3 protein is CASSSTGSNEKLFF. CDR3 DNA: TGTGCCAGCAGTTCGACAGGGTCAAATGAAAAACTGTTTTTT.

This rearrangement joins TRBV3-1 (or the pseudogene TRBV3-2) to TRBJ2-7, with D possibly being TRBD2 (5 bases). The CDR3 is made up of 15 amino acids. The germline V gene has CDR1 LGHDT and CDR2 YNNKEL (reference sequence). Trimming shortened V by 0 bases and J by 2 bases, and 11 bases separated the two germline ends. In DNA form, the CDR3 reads TGTGCCAGCAGCCAAGATGCAAGCGGTACCTACGAGCAGTACTTC. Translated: CASSQDASGTYEQYF.

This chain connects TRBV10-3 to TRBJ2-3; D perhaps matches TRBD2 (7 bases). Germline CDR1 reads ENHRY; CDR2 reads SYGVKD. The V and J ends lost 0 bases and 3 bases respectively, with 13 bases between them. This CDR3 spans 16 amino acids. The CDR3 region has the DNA TGTGCCATCAGTGAGTCGGGAGGGGGAAGGACAGATACGCAGTATTTT. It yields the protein CAISESGGGRTDTQYF.

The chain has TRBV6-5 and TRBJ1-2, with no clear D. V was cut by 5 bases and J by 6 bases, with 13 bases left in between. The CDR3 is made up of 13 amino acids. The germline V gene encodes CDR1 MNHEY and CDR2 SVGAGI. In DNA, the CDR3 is TGTGCCAGCAGTAGAGGACTCCAAAATGGCTACACCTTC. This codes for CASSRGLQNGYTF.

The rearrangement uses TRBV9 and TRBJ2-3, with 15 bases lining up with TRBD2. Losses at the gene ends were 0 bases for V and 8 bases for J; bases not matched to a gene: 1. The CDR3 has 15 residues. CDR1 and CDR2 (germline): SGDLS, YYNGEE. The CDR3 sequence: CASSVVGLAGGTQYF. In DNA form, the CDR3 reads TGTGCCAGCAGCGTAGTGGGACTAGCGGGAGGTACGCAGTATTTT.

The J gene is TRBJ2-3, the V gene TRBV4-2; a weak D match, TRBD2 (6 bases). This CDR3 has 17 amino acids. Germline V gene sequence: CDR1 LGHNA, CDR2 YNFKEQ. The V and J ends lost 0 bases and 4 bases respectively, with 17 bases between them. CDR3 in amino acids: CASSQERDWPLPDTQYF. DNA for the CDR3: TGTGCCAGCAGCCAAGAGAGGGACTGGCCCCTCCCAGATACGCAGTATTTT.

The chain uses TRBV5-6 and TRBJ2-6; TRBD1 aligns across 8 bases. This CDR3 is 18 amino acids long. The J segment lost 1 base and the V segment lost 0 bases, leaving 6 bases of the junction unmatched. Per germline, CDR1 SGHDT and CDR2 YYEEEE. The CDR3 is CASSLAAGGLSGANVLTF. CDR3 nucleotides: TGTGCCAGCAGCTTGGCCGCAGGGGGCTTATCTGGGGCCAACGTCCTGACTTTC.

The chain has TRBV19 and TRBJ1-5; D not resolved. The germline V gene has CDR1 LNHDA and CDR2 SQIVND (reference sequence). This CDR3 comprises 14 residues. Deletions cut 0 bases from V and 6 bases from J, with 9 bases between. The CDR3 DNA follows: TGTGCCAGTAGTATAGAGTCCGCGGGTCAGCCCCAGCATTTT. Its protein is CASSIESAGQPQHF.

This CDR3 reads CASFPSGGNEQFF. The CDR3 region has the DNA TGTGCCAGCTTTCCTAGCGGGGGCAATGAGCAGTTCTTC. V gene TRBV5-4 combines with J gene TRBJ2-1; 10 nucleotides align to TRBD2. Germline V gene lookup returns CDR1 SGHNT and CDR2 YYREEE (reference sequence). V lost 7 bases and J lost 6; bases outside the gene matches: 4. CDR3 length: 13 residues.

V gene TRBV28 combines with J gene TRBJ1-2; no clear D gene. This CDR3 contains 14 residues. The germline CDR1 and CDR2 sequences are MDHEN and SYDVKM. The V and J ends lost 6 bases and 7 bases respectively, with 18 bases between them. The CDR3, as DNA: TGTGCCAGCAGCCTGACTCAGCCCCTCGGTGGCTACACCTTC. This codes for CASSLTQPLGGYTF.

In DNA form, the CDR3 reads TGTGCCAGCAGTTCTAGGTTGTATGGCTACACCTTC. This translates into CASSSRLYGYTF. This chain joins TRBV12-3 or TRBV12-4 and TRBJ1-2; D is unclear. Trimming removed 4 bases from V and 5 bases from J, with 8 bases in between. CDR3 length equals 12 residues.

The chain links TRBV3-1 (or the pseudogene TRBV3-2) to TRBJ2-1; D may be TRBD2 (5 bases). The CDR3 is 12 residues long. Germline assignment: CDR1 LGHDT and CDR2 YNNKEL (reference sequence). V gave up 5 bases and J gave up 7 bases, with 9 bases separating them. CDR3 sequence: CASSTPGNEQFF. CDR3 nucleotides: TGTGCCAGCAGCACTCCGGGGAATGAGCAGTTCTTC.